The clone carrying this T cell receptor beta chain was found a few times. Its antigen is undetermined. It was with a sample-barcoded 5' primer and a J-beta primer mix that a second PCR of roughly 6 to 12 cycles was run. TCRdb re-analysed the 5' RACE reads in MiXCR, keeping a single row per CDR3 protein. In the table there are 1.5 million to 2 million distinct CDR3 sequences, approximately 30% of which are singletons. This entry is derived from a study of blood T cells in healthy people across ages. The overall study: The template switching approach captured approximately one barcoded beta molecule for every two T cells. Overall study results and limits: Estimates based on one million T cells were treated as lower bounds.

Isolating PBMCs gave at least 6.5 million of these cells per sample. Each sample yielded at least 5 micrograms of PBMC total RNA. CDR3 length equals 16 residues. CDR1 and CDR2 (germline): DFQATT, SNEGSKA (reference sequence). Germline trimming cut 8 bases from V and 0 bases from J; bases unmatched to any gene: 11. The chain couples TRBV20-1 to TRBJ2-3, with 10 bases aligning to TRBD2. This sequence originates from a woman aged 25 to 39 in good health. The specimen was blood. CDR3 loop: CSLNDGTSVSTDTQYF. CDR3 nucleotide sequence: TGCAGTTTGAACGACGGGACTAGCGTTAGCACAGATACGCAGTATTTT.